This is a list of T cell receptor beta chains from one sample in a study of blood T cell repertoires in COVID-19. TCRdb's table, derived via immunoSEQ multiplex PCR, lists solely in-frame clones and lacks some. The sample carries about 190,000 clones, approximately 80% recorded once. The material sequenced was peripheral blood. These receptors came from a human donor in a cohort sampled during active COVID-19. Each CDR3 is given with its conserved first and last residue. A D gene is named only where the DNA matches it firmly. Clone size is not always given. Where it is, it says once, few, many or a class for expanded clones.

clone_size	d_call	j_call	v_call	cdr3_aa	cdr3_nt
NA	TRBD1	TRBJ1-1	TRBV7-9	CASSLAGTGYRAFF	TGTGCCAGCAGCTTAGCCGGGACAGGGTACCGAGCTTTCTTT
NA	TRBD1	TRBJ1-5	TRBV28	CASSLGVDRRNQPQHF	TGTGCCAGCAGTTTAGGTGTGGACAGGCGAAATCAGCCCCAGCATTTT
NA	TRBD2	TRBJ2-5	TRBV24-1	CATSDRGFAGGPQETQYF	TGTGCCACCAGTGATAGGGGATTCGCGGGAGGACCACAAGAGACCCAGTACTTC
NA	NA	TRBJ2-3	TRBV9	CASSARYTDTQYF	TGTGCCAGCAGCGCCCGTTACACAGATACGCAGTATTTT
few	NA	TRBJ2-6	TRBV7-9	CASSLVGGANVLTF	TGTGCCAGCAGCTTAGTGGGCGGGGCCAACGTCCTGACTTTC
NA	TRBD1	TRBJ2-1	TRBV2	CASTPGQVYNEQFF	TGTGCCAGCACCCCGGGACAGGTATACAATGAGCAGTTCTTC
NA	TRBD1	TRBJ2-7	TRBV5-8	CASSLRQGEVVQYF	TGTGCCAGCAGCTTGCGGCAGGGGGAAGTAGTGCAGTACTTC
NA	TRBD1	TRBJ2-5	TRBV6-6	CASRAAGGAETQYF	TGTGCCAGCAGGGCCGCAGGGGGCGCGGAGACCCAGTACTTC
NA	TRBD2	TRBJ2-7	TRBV18	CASSTFELAGGREQYF	TGTGCCAGCTCAACATTCGAACTAGCGGGAGGTCGCGAGCAGTACTTC
once	TRBD1	TRBJ1-2	TRBV6-5	CASSYMTGEWAGYTF	TGTGCCAGCAGCTACATGACAGGGGAATGGGCCGGCTACACCTTC
NA	TRBD1	TRBJ2-1	TRBV5-1	CASSSQPGQGYEQFF	TGCGCCAGCAGCTCTCAGCCGGGACAGGGGTATGAGCAGTTCTTC
NA	NA	TRBJ1-2	TRBV19	CASTSRWSYGYTF	TGTGCCAGTACCTCACGATGGAGCTATGGCTACACCTTC
NA	NA	TRBJ2-1	TRBV19	CASSMAGSSYNEQFF	TGTGCCAGTAGTATGGCTGGCAGCTCCTACAATGAGCAGTTCTTC
NA	NA	TRBJ2-5	TRBV9	CASSVSEQETQYF	TGTGCCAGCAGCGTTTCGGAGCAAGAGACCCAGTACTTC
NA	TRBD1	TRBJ2-5	TRBV28	CASSTGGVAKTQYF	TGTGCCAGCAGTACAGGGGGCGTTGCGAAGACCCAGTACTTC
NA	TRBD2	TRBJ2-7	TRBV28	CASSHGQGMGGRAYEQYF	TGTGCCAGCAGCCACGGCCAGGGGATGGGCGGGAGGGCCTACGAGCAGTACTTC
NA	TRBD2	TRBJ2-1	TRBV5-1	CASSEMGLAGVNEQFF	TGCGCCAGCAGCGAGATGGGACTAGCGGGAGTTAATGAGCAGTTCTTC
NA	NA	TRBJ1-2	TRBV9	CASRRDSGRGYTF	TGTGCCAGCAGGCGGGATTCCGGGCGCGGCTACACCTTC
NA	NA	TRBJ2-7	TRBV7-9	CASSAGGSEQYF	TGTGCCAGCAGCGCTGGCGGAAGCGAGCAGTACTTC
NA	TRBD2	TRBJ2-2	TRBV10-2	CASLSGSGGWGTGELFF	TGCGCCAGCCTATCCGGGAGCGGGGGTTGGGGCACCGGGGAGCTGTTTTTT
NA	NA	TRBJ1-5	TRBV28	CASSLRTVGEPQHF	TGTGCCAGCAGTTTAAGGACAGTCGGAGAGCCCCAGCATTTT
NA	TRBD2	TRBJ2-5	TRBV7-3	CASSSGLAGIDQETQYF	TGTGCCAGCAGCTCGGGACTAGCGGGGATTGACCAAGAGACCCAGTACTTC
once	NA	TRBJ1-4	TRBV12-5	CASGAGPGLAEKLFF	TGTGCTAGTGGTGCTGGCCCGGGTCTCGCGGAAAAACTGTTTTTT
NA	TRBD1	TRBJ2-5	TRBV19	CASSKQGTPETQYF	TGTGCCAGTAGTAAACAGGGGACGCCGGAGACCCAGTACTTC
NA	NA	TRBJ2-1	TRBV6-4	CASSDFAGYYNEQFF	TGTGCCAGCAGTGACTTCGCGGGATACTACAATGAGCAGTTCTTC
NA	TRBD2	TRBJ2-1	TRBV3-1/TRBV3-2	CASSQGLAGGNEQFF	TGTGCCAGCAGCCAAGGACTAGCGGGAGGTAATGAGCAGTTCTTC
NA	NA	TRBJ2-1	TRBV11-3	CASSASSYNEQFF	TGTGCCAGCAGCGCCAGCTCCTACAATGAGCAGTTCTTC
NA	TRBD2	TRBJ2-7	TRBV27	CASSPWGGGLGEQYF	TGTGCCAGCAGCCCCTGGGGGGGTGGTCTGGGCGAGCAGTACTTC
NA	NA	TRBJ1-3	TRBV7-9	CASSLAGGYGNTIYF	TGTGCCAGCAGCTTAGCCGGCGGTTATGGAAACACCATATATTTT
once	NA	TRBJ1-1	TRBV28	CASTLGGIMGTEAFF	TGTGCCAGCACCCTCGGGGGGATTATGGGCACTGAAGCTTTCTTT
NA	NA	TRBJ1-4	TRBV20-1	CSASRLQGREKLFF	TGCAGTGCAAGTAGACTTCAGGGAAGGGAAAAACTGTTTTTT
NA	TRBD1	TRBJ1-1	TRBV19	CASRGYDRGRTEAFF	TGTGCCAGTAGGGGGTATGACAGGGGACGCACTGAAGCTTTCTTT
once	TRBD1	TRBJ1-5	TRBV2	CASSGNYRGLQPQHF	TGTGCCAGCAGTGGGAATTACAGGGGCTTGCAGCCCCAGCATTTT
once	NA	TRBJ2-3	TRBV3-1/TRBV3-2	CASSETGVKDTQYF	TGTGCCAGCAGCGAGACTGGAGTAAAGGATACGCAGTATTTT
NA	NA	TRBJ2-1	TRBV11-3	CASSQGARNEQFF	TGTGCCAGCAGCCAAGGAGCGAGGAATGAGCAGTTCTTC
NA	TRBD1	TRBJ1-2	TRBV19	CASRPGQGAYYGYTF	TGTGCCAGTAGACCTGGACAGGGGGCGTACTATGGCTACACCTTC
NA	NA	TRBJ2-1	TRBV4-1	CASSQETRDNPMSSYNEQFF	TGCGCCAGCAGCCAGGAAACCCGGGACAATCCCATGAGCTCCTACAATGAGCAGTTCTTC
NA	TRBD1	TRBJ2-7	TRBV11-3	CASSLYPTGGYEQYF	TGTGCCAGCAGCTTATACCCGACAGGGGGCTACGAGCAGTACTTC
NA	TRBD1	TRBJ2-7	TRBV9	CASSLGTAYEQYF	TGTGCCAGCAGCCTTGGGACAGCCTACGAGCAGTACTTC
few	NA	TRBJ1-1	TRBV11-2	CASSPLPGQGGTFF	TGTGCCAGCAGCCCCCTCCCCGGGCAGGGAGGGACTTTCTTT
few	NA	TRBJ1-5	TRBV30	CAWSPRGNQPQHF	TGTGCCTGGAGTCCCCGAGGTAATCAGCCCCAGCATTTT
NA	NA	TRBJ1-3	TRBV3-1/TRBV3-2	CASSQLSSGNTIYF	TGTGCCAGCAGCCAACTGAGCTCTGGAAACACCATATATTTT
NA	NA	TRBJ1-1	TRBV7-3	CASNNAGVFTEAFF	TGTGCCAGCAATAACGCCGGGGTTTTCACTGAAGCTTTCTTT
NA	TRBD1	TRBJ1-5	TRBV7-2	CASSINLATGGNQPQHF	TGTGCCAGCAGCATAAATCTTGCGACAGGGGGCAATCAGCCCCAGCATTTT
NA	NA	TRBJ2-2	TRBV10-3	CAISESTGREAGELFF	TGTGCCATCAGTGAGTCTACAGGGAGAGAGGCCGGGGAGCTGTTTTTT
once	TRBD1	TRBJ2-7	TRBV27	CASSSSRTGGVEQYF	TGTGCCAGCAGTTCTTCCCGGACAGGTGGTGTGGAGCAGTACTTC
NA	TRBD2	TRBJ2-7	TRBV27	CASSSAWGGAYEQYF	TGTGCCAGCAGTTCCGCCTGGGGGGGGGCCTACGAGCAGTACTTC
NA	TRBD1	TRBJ1-4	TRBV5-1	CASSLGVTGGREKLFF	TGCGCCAGCAGCTTGGGGGTTACAGGGGGCCGGGAAAAACTGTTTTTT
NA	TRBD1	TRBJ1-6	TRBV30	CAWSQGDSPLHF	TGTGCCTGGAGTCAGGGGGATTCACCCCTCCACTTT
NA	NA	TRBJ1-2	TRBV19	CASSTTPAARGYTF	TGTGCCAGTAGCACTACACCAGCGGCGCGCGGCTACACCTTC
few	TRBD1	TRBJ1-2	TRBV5-1	CASSFQGDYGYTF	TGCGCCAGCAGCTTTCAGGGGGACTATGGCTACACCTTC
NA	NA	TRBJ2-1	TRBV11-2	CASSSQGGGQFF	TGTGCCAGCAGCTCCCAGGGTGGCGGGCAGTTCTTC
NA	NA	TRBJ1-6	TRBV27	CASSWTSPGIGSPLHF	TGTGCCAGCAGTTGGACGTCCCCAGGGATCGGTTCACCCCTCCACTTT
NA	TRBD2	TRBJ2-2	TRBV7-3	CASSIAGGTGELFF	TGTGCCAGCAGCATAGCGGGGGGAACCGGGGAGCTGTTTTTT
NA	TRBD1	TRBJ2-5	TRBV28	CASKEWTGKETQYF	TGTGCCAGCAAAGAATGGACAGGGAAAGAGACCCAGTACTTC